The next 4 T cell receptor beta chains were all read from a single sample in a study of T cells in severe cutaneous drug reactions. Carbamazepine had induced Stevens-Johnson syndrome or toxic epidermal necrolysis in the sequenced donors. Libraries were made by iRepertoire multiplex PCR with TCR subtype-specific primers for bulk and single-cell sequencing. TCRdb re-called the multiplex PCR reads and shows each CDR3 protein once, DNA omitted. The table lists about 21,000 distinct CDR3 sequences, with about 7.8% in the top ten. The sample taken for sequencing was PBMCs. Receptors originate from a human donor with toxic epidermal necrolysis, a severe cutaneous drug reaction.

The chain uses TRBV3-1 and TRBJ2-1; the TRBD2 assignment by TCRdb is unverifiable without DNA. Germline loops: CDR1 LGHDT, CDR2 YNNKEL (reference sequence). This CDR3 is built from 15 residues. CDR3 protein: CASSLGLAGVNEQFF.

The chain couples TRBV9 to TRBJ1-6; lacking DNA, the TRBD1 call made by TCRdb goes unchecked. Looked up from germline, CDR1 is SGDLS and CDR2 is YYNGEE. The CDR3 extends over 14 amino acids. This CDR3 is CASSEQGTGSPLHF.

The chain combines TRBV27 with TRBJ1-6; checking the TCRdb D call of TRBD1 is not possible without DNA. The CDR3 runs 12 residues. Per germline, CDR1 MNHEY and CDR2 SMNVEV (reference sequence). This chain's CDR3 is CASGDINSPLHF.

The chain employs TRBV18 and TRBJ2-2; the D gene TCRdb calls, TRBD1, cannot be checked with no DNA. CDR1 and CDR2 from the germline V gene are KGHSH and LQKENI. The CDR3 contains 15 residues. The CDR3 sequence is CASSPWTGDAGELFF.